Below are 5 T cell receptor beta chains sequenced from a single sample in a study of human T cells and chemical hapten exposure. Time point denoted: patch test 1, 2 weeks after DPC sensitization. Stated treatment: therapeutic diphenylcyclopropenone sensitization with weekly scalp DPC. TCRdb reanalysed the RACE reads using MiXCR and keeps one entry per CDR3 protein. The sample records tens of thousands of distinct CDR3 sequences, about 10% being singletons. Sequenced here: whole blood, sampled in connection with sensitization to the hapten diphenylcyclopropenone (DPC). The receptor set was obtained from a man aged 40-55 years with alopecia areata. Some clones in this sample may be carry-over from other donors' samples.

This clonotype appeared many times. J is TRBJ1-3 and V is TRBV29-1, with D possibly TRBD1 on 6 matching bases. The CDR3 has 14 amino acids. Per the germline V gene, CDR1 is SQVTM and CDR2 is ANQGSEA. The ends were cut back, 2 bases at V and 1 base at J, with 9 bases in the middle. The CDR3 protein is CSVESQGSGNTIYF. The CDR3 DNA reads TGCAGCGTTGAAAGCCAGGGGTCTGGAAACACCATATATTTT.

The chain combines TRBV29-1 with TRBJ2-2; TRBD2 aligns across 7 bases. With 7 bases clipped from V and 1 base from J, the junction kept 9 bases outside the gene matches. The CDR3 spans 15 residues. CDR1 SQVTM and CDR2 ANQGSEA come from the germline V gene. The CDR3 DNA is TGCAGCGGCCAAACGGGGGGATTGAACACCGGGGAGCTGTTTTTT. It translates to CSGQTGGLNTGELFF.

This clonotype has only one observation. The CDR3 DNA follows: TGTGCCAGCAGTTTCCCCGGGGGACAGAGGGGCTCCTACGAGCAGTACTTC. It codes for CASSFPGGQRGSYEQYF. This chain connects TRBV27 to TRBJ2-7, with D tentatively TRBD1 (7 bases). The germline V gene has CDR1 MNHEY and CDR2 SMNVEV (reference sequence). V lost 3 bases and J 0 bases, leaving 18 bases between the germline ends. The CDR3 has 17 residues.

This clonotype was counted at least ten times. The gene calls are TRBV12-3 or TRBV12-4 and TRBJ2-7; unclear D gene. V dropped 5 bases and J dropped 2 bases, with 13 bases sitting between them. The CDR3 contains 14 residues. The CDR3 DNA reads as TGTGCCAGCAGTCCCGCCGACAAACCCTACGAGCAGTACGTC. Translation: CASSPADKPYEQYV.

The table lists this clonotype with many counts. V usage is TRBV25-1 and J usage is TRBJ2-1, with TRBD2 matching 8 bases. The CDR3 has 16 residues. The germline gives CDR1 MGHDK, CDR2 SYGVNS. V was clipped by 4 bases and J by 7 bases; unmatched bases: 12. The CDR3 spells CASSGGIAGSGNEQFF. The CDR3 DNA reads TGTGCCAGCAGTGGCGGGATAGCGGGGTCTGGGAATGAGCAGTTCTTC.